One sample yielded the 27 T cell receptor beta chains listed below, sequenced in a study of cytomegalovirus exposure and HLA in healthy donors. Both 60 Vbeta primers and 13 Jbeta primers went into the PCR. Generated by immunoSEQ multiplex PCR, the TCRdb table keeps only in-frame clones and is missing some. Among approximately 150,000 clones, 65% to 70% were seen once, and the ten largest hold 8.5% to 12%. The sequenced sample consisted of PBMCs. The receptors originated from a man aged 25-45 years in good health and CMV-seropositive.

This clone has more than one count but fewer than ten. This chain links TRBV7-2 with TRBJ1-1; D not resolved. The CDR3 sequence is 13 residues long. Germline CDR1 SGHTA, CDR2 FQGNSA. V was cut by 5 bases and J by 1 base, with 8 bases left in between. The CDR3 region is CASSLQWNTEAFF. In DNA, the CDR3 is TGTGCCAGCAGCCTCCAGTGGAACACTGAAGCTTTCTTT. Full variable domain (outside the CDR3, taken from reference TRBV7-2 and TRBJ1-1): GAGVSQSPSNKVTEKGKDVELRCDPISGHTALYWYRQSLGQGLEFLIYFQGNSAPDKSGLPSDRFSAERTGGSVSTLTIQRTQQEDSAVYLCASSLQWNTEAFFGQGTRLTVV.

In this sample, this clone turned up a few times. This rearrangement joins TRBV27 to TRBJ1-5; the match to TRBD1 covers 7 bases. This CDR3 contains 11 residues. The germline gives CDR1 MNHEY, CDR2 SMNVEV (reference sequence). Trimming cost V 6 bases and J 15 bases; bases outside gene matches: 8. CDR3 sequence: CASRKGQEVHF. CDR3 bases: TGTGCCAGCAGGAAAGGACAGGAGGTGCATTTT.

The chain carries TRBV6-5 and TRBJ2-7; 7 nucleotides agree with TRBD1. The CDR3 runs 13 residues. V gave up 6 bases and J gave up 6 bases; unmatched junction bases: 8. Germline-derived CDR1 and CDR2 are MNHEY and SVGAGI. The CDR3 nucleotides read TGTGCCAGCAGCCTTCTTACAGGGGTCGAGCAGTACTTC. Its translation: CASSLLTGVEQYF.

The rearrangement links TRBV5-1 to TRBJ2-1, with 9 bases lining up with TRBD2. The V segment lost 5 bases and the J segment 3 bases; nucleotides outside the gene matches: 3. This CDR3 spans 14 amino acids. Germline V lookup: CDR1 SGHRS, CDR2 YFSETQ. The CDR3 is CASSATSGYNEQFF. The CDR3 DNA reads TGCGCCAGCAGTGCGACTAGCGGCTACAATGAGCAGTTCTTC.

This sequence joins TRBV18 and TRBJ1-2; tentatively, D is TRBD1 (6 bases). Deletions cut 2 bases from V and 6 bases from J, with 10 bases between. This CDR3 region has 13 residues. Looked up from germline, CDR1 is KGHSH and CDR2 is LQKENI. The CDR3 here is CASSPTGPDGYTF. CDR3 bases: TGTGCCAGCTCACCAACAGGGCCAGATGGCTACACCTTC. Together with reference TRBV18 and TRBJ1-2, the CDR3 gives the full variable domain: NAGVMQNPRHLVRRRGQEARLRCSPMKGHSHVYWYRQLPEEGLKFMVYLQKENIIDESGMPKERFSAEFPKEGPSILRIQQVVRGDSAAYFCASSPTGPDGYTFGSGTRLTVV.

The chain is built from TRBV19 and TRBJ2-3, with TRBD2 as a possible D gene (5 bases). The V end was cut by 0 bases, the J end by 3 bases, with 7 bases between. Germline CDR1 is LNHDA and CDR2 is SQIVND (reference sequence). The CDR3 covers 14 residues. CDR3 coding DNA: TGTGCCAGTAGTATAGACGAGGGTACAGATACGCAGTATTTT. This sequence encodes CASSIDEGTDTQYF.

This clone occurred a few times. V is TRBV2 and J is TRBJ1-1; D perhaps matches TRBD1 (6 bases). Between the trimmed V and J ends, which lost 1 base and 7 bases, there was a span of 19 bases. CDR1 is SNHLY, CDR2 FYNNEI, per germline. There are 16 residues in the CDR3. In DNA, the CDR3 is TGTGCCAGCAGTGAAGATGGAGACAGGATCGGTGGTGAAGCTTTCTTT. Residues: CASSEDGDRIGGEAFF.

This clone has more than one count but fewer than ten. The chain carries TRBV6-1 and TRBJ2-5; D may be TRBD1 (6 bases). CDR1 and CDR2 (germline): MNHNS, SASEGT. Between the trimmed V and J ends, which lost 3 bases and 5 bases, there was a span of 13 bases. The CDR3 totals 14 residues. CDR3 in DNA: TGTGCCAGCAGTGACAGGGCAGGGGTGGAGACCCAGTACTTC. Translated, it gives CASSDRAGVETQYF.

This clone was counted once. J is TRBJ2-7 and V is TRBV7-2; D might be TRBD1 (6 bases). The CDR3 contains 14 residues. Trimming shortened V by 3 bases and J by 2 bases, and 11 bases separated the two germline ends. From germline, CDR1 is SGHTA and CDR2 FQGNSA. Here the CDR3 reads CASSFRGDPYEQYF. The CDR3 coding sequence is TGTGCCAGCAGCTTCAGGGGTGACCCCTACGAGCAGTACTTC.

The J gene is TRBJ1-3, the V gene TRBV9; possible D gene TRBD1, 5 bases. The V gene's germline CDR1 is SGDLS and CDR2 YYNGEE. V was pared by 4 bases and J by 2 bases, with 13 bases between. This CDR3 has 15 amino acids. CDR3 nucleotide sequence: TGTGCCAGCAGCTCGGGGGAGGACACTGGAAACACCATATATTTT. This translates into CASSSGEDTGNTIYF.

In this sample, this clone turned up a few times. This sequence joins TRBV11-1 and TRBJ2-2; TRBD2 might be the D (6 bases). The germline gives CDR1 SGHAT, CDR2 FQDESV (reference sequence). CDR3 size: 14 residues. V lost 7 bases and J 5 bases, leaving 14 bases between the germline ends. The CDR3 is CASKKSRGTGELFF. The CDR3 DNA reads TGTGCCAGCAAAAAGTCACGGGGGACCGGGGAGCTGTTTTTT.

The table lists this clone with a few counts. The CDR3, as DNA: TGTGCCATAGCGTTCGGTAATGAGCAGTTCTTC. It encodes CAIAFGNEQFF. This chain uses TRBV6-1 with TRBJ2-1, with a possible D match to TRBD2 (5 bases). This CDR3 has 11 amino acids. The germline V gene encodes CDR1 MNHNS and CDR2 SASEGT. V gave up 10 bases and J gave up 7 bases, with 11 bases separating them.

This clone was seen a few times. The V call is TRBV7-3, the J call TRBJ2-3, with 8 bases matching TRBD1. The germline CDR1 and CDR2 sequences are SGHTA and FQGTGA. With V trimmed by 5 bases and J by 3 bases, 7 bases remained unmatched. This CDR3 has 15 amino acids. The CDR3: CASSPRTGLTDTQYF. The CDR3 DNA sequence: TGTGCCAGCAGCCCCCGGACAGGGCTGACAGATACGCAGTATTTT. The complete variable domain, with remaining parts taken from reference TRBV7-3 and TRBJ2-3, reads GAGVSQTPSNKVTEKGKYVELRCDPISGHTALYWYRQSLGQGPEFLIYFQGTGAADDSGLPNDRFFAVRPEGSVSTLKIQRTERGDSAVYLCASSPRTGLTDTQYFGPGTRLTVL.

J is TRBJ1-5 and V is TRBV27; D is ambiguous. The CDR3 contains 15 residues. V lost 4 bases to trimming and J lost 2 bases, with 12 bases between them. Per germline, CDR1 MNHEY and CDR2 SMNVEV (reference sequence). CDR3 sequence: CASSSTWGGNQPQHF. CDR3 nucleotide sequence: TGTGCCAGCAGTTCCACATGGGGAGGCAATCAGCCCCAGCATTTT.

The chain links TRBV2 to TRBJ2-7, with a possible D match to TRBD1 (5 bases). The CDR3 contains 12 residues. Trimming removed 7 bases from V and 5 bases from J, with 12 bases in between. The germline V gene encodes CDR1 SNHLY and CDR2 FYNNEI. CDR3 sequence reads: CASTRGRDEQYF. The CDR3 nucleotides are TGTGCCAGCACTAGGGGTCGAGACGAGCAGTACTTC. The complete variable domain, with remaining parts taken from reference TRBV2 and TRBJ2-7, reads EPEVTQTPSHQVTQMGQEVILRCVPISNHLYFYWYRQILGQKVEFLVSFYNNEISEKSEIFDDQFSVERPDGSNFTLKIRSTKLEDSAMYFCASTRGRDEQYFGPGTRLTVT.

This chain links TRBV5-1 with TRBJ2-1; D is undetermined. The CDR3 runs to 16 residues. CDR1 is SGHRS, CDR2 YFSETQ, per germline. The V gene lost 7 bases and the J gene lost 0 bases, with 17 bases spanning the gap. The CDR3 DNA is TGCGCCAGCCAGCCCTCCCAAAGGAGCTCCTACAATGAGCAGTTCTTC. Translating it yields CASQPSQRSSYNEQFF. Full variable domain (outside the CDR3, taken from reference TRBV5-1 and TRBJ2-1): KAGVTQTPRYLIKTRGQQVTLSCSPISGHRSVSWYQQTPGQGLQFLFEYFSETQRNKGNFPGRFSGRQFSNSRSEMNVSTLELGDSALYLCASQPSQRSSYNEQFFGPGTRLTVL.

The chain joins TRBV25-1 to TRBJ2-5, with D hard to call. The germline gives CDR1 MGHDK, CDR2 SYGVNS. Trimming took off 3 bases at V and 4 bases at J, with 12 bases between the two ends. The CDR3 contains 14 residues. CDR3 sequence reads: CASSEARVPETQYF. CDR3 nucleotide sequence: TGTGCCAGCAGTGAGGCTCGGGTTCCAGAGACCCAGTACTTC.

The J gene is TRBJ2-3, the V gene TRBV30, with 8 bases aligning to TRBD2. J lost 2 bases, V lost 4 bases, and 8 bases had no gene match. CDR3 length equals 15 residues. Germline V CDR1 and CDR2: GTSNPN, SVGIG (reference sequence). CDR3 loop: CAWTRTSWITDTQYF. The CDR3 nucleotides are TGTGCCTGGACCCGGACTAGCTGGATCACAGATACGCAGTATTTT.

The chain recombines TRBV7-8 with TRBJ1-1; D is undetermined. The CDR3 covers 13 residues. CDR1 SGHVS and CDR2 FQNEAQ come from the germline V gene. The ends were cut back, 0 bases at V and 1 base at J, with 3 bases in the middle. The DNA for the CDR3 is TGTGCCAGCAGCTTAGCGAGGAACACTGAAGCTTTCTTT. This encodes CASSLARNTEAFF.

This clone has just a few counts. The chain uses TRBV6-1 and TRBJ1-3, with D uncertain. Per the germline V gene, CDR1 is MNHNS and CDR2 is SASEGT. This CDR3 spans 15 amino acids. V lost 6 bases and J lost 0, with 12 bases in between. The CDR3 sequence: CASSQEDGSGNTIYF. CDR3 DNA sequence: TGTGCCAGCAGCCAGGAGGATGGCTCTGGAAACACCATATATTTT.

The rearrangement uses TRBV4-1 and TRBJ2-5; 10 bases align to TRBD2. The V gene end was trimmed by 4 bases and the J gene end by 7 bases; junction bases not matched to a gene: 6. In germline, CDR1 is MGHRA, CDR2 YSYEKL. The CDR3 runs to 14 residues. The CDR3 DNA sequence: TGCGCCAGCAGCCCCCAGCGGGAGGGGGGGACCCAGTACTTC. Amino acid sequence: CASSPQREGGTQYF.

The chain joins TRBV25-1 to TRBJ2-7; 10 positions match TRBD1. The CDR3 extends over 16 amino acids. Germline CDR1 reads MGHDK; CDR2 reads SYGVNS. V lost 0 bases to trimming and J lost 0 bases; unmatched junction nucleotides: 2. For the CDR3, the DNA is TGTGCCAGCAGTGAATACGGGACAGGGGACTCCTACGAGCAGTACTTC. Its protein product is CASSEYGTGDSYEQYF.

This chain connects TRBV11-2 to TRBJ2-1; perhaps TRBD2 as D (5 bases). Germline values: CDR1 SGHAT, CDR2 FQNNGV. The CDR3 has 14 residues. Trimming removed 4 bases from V and 7 bases from J, with 14 bases in between. This chain's CDR3 is CASSSWAGVNEQFF. In nucleotides, the CDR3 is TGTGCCAGCAGCTCCTGGGCGGGCGTTAATGAGCAGTTCTTC.

This chain links TRBV6-5 with TRBJ2-7; TRBD1 agrees at 7 bases. V was clipped by 2 bases and J by 5 bases; unmatched bases: 9. CDR1 is MNHEY and CDR2 is SVGAGI in the germline V gene. This CDR3 is 15 amino acids long. CDR3 coding DNA: TGTGCCAGCAGTTACCTACCGGGACAGCAAAACGAGCAGTACTTC. It is translated as CASSYLPGQQNEQYF.

This chain joins TRBV5-1 and TRBJ1-2, with 8 bases fitting TRBD1. V trimming: 4 bases; J trimming: 6 bases; junction bases outside the gene matches: 8. Germline CDR1 and CDR2: SGHRS and YFSETQ. The CDR3 has 14 amino acids. The CDR3: CASSPGQVYDGYTF. CDR3 in DNA: TGCGCCAGCAGCCCGGGACAGGTATATGATGGCTACACCTTC.

The J gene is TRBJ2-7, the V gene TRBV11-2; 9 bases agree with TRBD1. This CDR3 spans 15 amino acids. The germline gives CDR1 SGHAT, CDR2 FQNNGV. Germline trimming cut 0 bases from V and 3 bases from J; bases unmatched to any gene: 3. In nucleotides, the CDR3 is TGTGCCAGCAGCTTAGAGTGGGACAGGGTCTACGAGCAGTACTTC. It specifies CASSLEWDRVYEQYF.

V usage is TRBV6-6 and J usage is TRBJ1-5, with 7 bases fitting TRBD1. Germline CDR1 is MNHNY and CDR2 is SVGAGI (reference sequence). V lost 5 bases, J lost 7 bases, and 11 bases stayed unmatched. The CDR3 length is 15 residues. CDR3 amino acids: CASSPTGQFTQPQHF. The CDR3 DNA follows: TGTGCCAGCAGTCCTACGGGACAGTTCACCCAGCCCCAGCATTTT.